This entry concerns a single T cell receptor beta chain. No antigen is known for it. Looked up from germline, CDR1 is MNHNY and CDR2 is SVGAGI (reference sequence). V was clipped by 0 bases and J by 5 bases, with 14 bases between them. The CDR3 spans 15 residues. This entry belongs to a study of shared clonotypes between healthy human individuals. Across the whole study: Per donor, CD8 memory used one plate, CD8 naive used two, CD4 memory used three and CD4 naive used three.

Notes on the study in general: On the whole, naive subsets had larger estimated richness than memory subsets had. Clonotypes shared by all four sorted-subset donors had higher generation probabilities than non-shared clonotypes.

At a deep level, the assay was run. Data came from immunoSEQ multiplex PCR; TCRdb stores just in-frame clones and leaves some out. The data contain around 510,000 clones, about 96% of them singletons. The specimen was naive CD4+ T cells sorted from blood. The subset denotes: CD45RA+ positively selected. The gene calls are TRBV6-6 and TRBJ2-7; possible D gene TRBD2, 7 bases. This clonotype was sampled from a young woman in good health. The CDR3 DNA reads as TGTGCCAGCAGTTACTCGGCCCAGGGGAGGGACGAGCAGTACTTC. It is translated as CASSYSAQGRDEQYF.